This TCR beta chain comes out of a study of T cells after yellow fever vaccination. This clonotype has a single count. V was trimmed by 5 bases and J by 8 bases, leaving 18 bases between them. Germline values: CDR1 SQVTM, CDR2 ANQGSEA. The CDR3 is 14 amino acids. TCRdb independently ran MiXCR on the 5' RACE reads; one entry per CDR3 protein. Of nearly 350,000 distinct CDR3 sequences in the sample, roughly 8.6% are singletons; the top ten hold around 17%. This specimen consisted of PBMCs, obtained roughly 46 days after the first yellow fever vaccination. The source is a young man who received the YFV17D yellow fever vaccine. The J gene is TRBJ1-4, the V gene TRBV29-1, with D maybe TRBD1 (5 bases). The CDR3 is CSVPEGALEEKLFF. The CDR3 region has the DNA TGCAGCGTTCCCGAAGGGGCTCTGGAGGAAAAACTGTTTTTT.